This T cell receptor beta chain was recovered during a study of beta chain features in type 1 diabetes. Per the germline V gene, CDR1 is MDHEN and CDR2 is SYDVKM. V shed 6 bases and J shed 0 bases, with 6 bases lying between them. The CDR3 is 13 amino acids. Study-wide results and caveats: Whether HLA type affects TCRB rearrangement stayed undetermined in the present work. The similarity of naive, central memory and Treg TCRB repertoires appeared greater among patients than among healthy donors. A possible short-template PCR bias applies equally to patients and controls. The study found moderately but significantly shorter TCRB CDR3s in all four CD4+ subsets of Type 1 diabetes patients.

On this clone itself: Its antigen is undetermined.

Expressed TCRB transcripts were sequenced after all isolated RNA was converted to cDNA. The average output of naive, central memory and regulatory T cell samples was millions of reads. Only in-frame clones appear in the TCRdb table, and some are missing; sequencing was by immunoSEQ multiplex PCR. The sample holds more than 95,000 clones; roughly 28% are singletons and the top ten take 0.5% to 0.55%. The source is a woman under 30 with type 1 diabetes. The sequenced material came from central memory CD4+ T cells from blood. V and J are TRBV28 and TRBJ1-3; D gene uncertain. The CDR3 is CASSPDSGNTIYF. As DNA, the CDR3 is TGTGCCAGCAGCCCAGACTCTGGAAACACCATATATTTT.